Only a few counts were recorded for the clone carrying this T cell receptor beta chain. The antigen remains unidentified. This entry belongs to a study of cytomegalovirus exposure and HLA in healthy donors. Study background: Prior work identified around 100 million unique TCR beta sequences in 150 million to 200 million T cells. Whole-study results and caveats: In an earlier analysis, about 87% or about 30%: the productive usage of most TCR beta V segments. In a later analysis, HLA-associated TCR beta chains were more clonally expanded than equally common others.

This PCR relied on a set of 60 Vbeta primers and 13 Jbeta primers. TCRdb's copy holds only in-frame clones and misses some; the assay was immunoSEQ multiplex PCR. This sample carries a few hundred thousand clones, about 80% of them seen once, and the ten largest clones take 1.2% to 1.5%. Material: PBMCs. The receptor was derived from a girl between 10 and 17 years old in good health and CMV-seronegative.

The CDR3 nucleotides read TGTGCCAGCAATATAATAGGGACAGGGGACGGGGAGCTGTTTTTT. This codes for CASNIIGTGDGELFF. The V and J genes are TRBV28 and TRBJ2-2; 10 bases match TRBD1. V shed 7 bases, J shed 7 bases, and the junction held 9 bases outside the gene matches. Germline V lookup: CDR1 MDHEN, CDR2 SYDVKM. The CDR3 sequence is 15 residues long. Using reference TRBV28 and TRBJ2-2 for the parts outside the CDR3, the full variable domain is DVKVTQSSRYLVKRTGEKVFLECVQDMDHENMFWYRQDPGLGLRLIYFSYDVKMKEKGDIPEGYSVSREKKERFSLILESASTNQTSMYLCASNIIGTGDGELFFGEGSRLTVL.